This T cell receptor (beta chain) was recorded in a study of T-cell reconstitution after alpha-beta-depleted transplantation in children. Overall study results and limits: Expanded graft clones, several hundred of them, were reportedly the source of alpha-beta T cells about two months after transplant. Diversity of TCRbeta at day 60 was high in some patients, arising from surviving recipient T cells and thymic progenitors. T-cell numbers and diversity, one year after transplant, stemmed largely from T cells that were newly produced.

From germline, CDR1 is SGHTA and CDR2 FQGTGA. J gave up 4 bases and V 3 bases, and 7 bases lay outside the gene matches. This CDR3 has 16 amino acids. During its preparation, the TCRbeta library received unique molecular identifiers. TCRdb analysed the PCR reads with MiXCR anew, one entry per CDR3 protein. This table holds approximately 130,000 distinct CDR3 sequences, roughly 9.7% found once. A remark on this clonotype: As yet, its antigen is unknown.

This receptor was taken from a girl under three years old who had a stem cell transplant for combined immunodeficiency, so the T cells may come from the graft donor. The specimen was PBMCs, mostly from graft donor cells, collected 180 days after TCRalphabeta/CD19-depleted stem cell transplant. The chain uses TRBV7-3 and TRBJ2-1, with 9 bases lining up with TRBD1. The CDR3 loop reads CASSFEGTGLYNEQFF. The DNA for the CDR3 is TGTGCCAGCAGCTTTGAAGGGACAGGGCTATACAATGAGCAGTTCTTC.